What follows describes a single TCR beta chain. Antigen specificity is unknown. The germline V gene has CDR1 MGHDK and CDR2 SYGVNS. Trimming shortened V by 5 bases and J by 10 bases, and 14 bases separated the two germline ends. The CDR3 covers 12 residues. The data stem from a study of T-cell memory formation after mild COVID-19. Study background: Across donors, TCR clusters were largely donor specific. Whole-study results and caveats: CD4/CD8 balance held among clones contracting day 15 to 85, and later expanders leaned CD4+.

TCR alpha and TCR beta cDNA libraries carrying sample barcodes and UMIs were produced by 5'RACE using constant-segment primers. TCRdb used MiXCR to reprocess the 5' RACE reads, holding one entry per CDR3 protein. The sample records some 320,000 distinct CDR3 sequences, more than 15% being singletons. The sequence was collected from a young man who had mild COVID-19 (a few samples of this study predate the infection). Cell type and time point are not known. This chain uses TRBV25-1 with TRBJ1-1; maybe TRBD1 (6 bases). Material for sequencing was PBMCs or a T cell subset sorted from them (not recorded which). CDR3 sequence (DNA): TGTGCCAGCAGTTCACAGGGAAACACAGCTTTCTTT. Protein sequence: CASSSQGNTAFF.